These 15 T cell receptor beta chains share one sample of origin, sequenced in a study of blood T cell repertoires in COVID-19. TCRdb keeps only in-frame clones here, not all; method: immunoSEQ multiplex PCR. Of approximately 100,000 clones in the sample, 85% to 95% were seen once. The sequencing sample was made of peripheral blood. The receptors stem from a middle-aged man with active COVID-19.

The genes are TRBV29-1 and TRBJ1-2; D unresolved. V was trimmed by 2 bases and J by 2 bases, leaving 15 bases between them. Looked up from germline, CDR1 is SQVTM and CDR2 is ANQGSEA. CDR3 size: 15 residues. The CDR3 bases are TGCAGCGTTGAAAGGGAAGAGGGATTAAACTATGGCTACACCTTC. This codes for CSVEREEGLNYGYTF.

V is TRBV5-1 and J is TRBJ2-3, with 8 bases aligning to TRBD1. The CDR3 sequence is 17 residues long. Germline CDR1 reads SGHRS; CDR2 reads YFSETQ. Trimming took 3 bases from V and 0 from J; bases not matched to a gene: 9. CDR3 residues: CASSSDRDQTSTDTQYF. Written as DNA, the CDR3 is TGCGCCAGCAGCTCGGACAGGGATCAAACTAGCACAGATACGCAGTATTTT.

The chain employs TRBV4-1 and TRBJ2-2; no reliable D call. Germline assignment: CDR1 MGHRA and CDR2 YSYEKL. The CDR3 covers 16 residues. V was pared by 3 bases and J by 0 bases, with 11 bases between. CDR3 loop: CASSHLSVTNTGELFF. The CDR3, as DNA: TGCGCCAGCAGCCATCTAAGCGTTACGAACACCGGGGAGCTGTTTTTT.

CDR3 coding DNA: TGCAGCGTTGAGCCGGACAGGGGGTCGTACGAGCAGTACTTC. Encoded protein: CSVEPDRGSYEQYF. This chain connects TRBV29-1 to TRBJ2-7, with TRBD1 matching 10 bases. Losses at the gene ends were 3 bases for V and 4 bases for J; bases not matched to a gene: 6. CDR3 length equals 14 residues. CDR1 is SQVTM and CDR2 is ANQGSEA in the germline V gene.

This chain links TRBV28 with TRBJ2-1; 16 bases align to TRBD2. CDR1 is MDHEN and CDR2 is SYDVKM in the germline V gene. This CDR3 comprises 18 residues. Trimming cost V 5 bases and J 7 bases; bases outside gene matches: 11. CDR3 sequence: CASSPSGLAGGLRNEQFF. In nucleotides, the CDR3 is TGTGCCAGCAGTCCATCGGGACTAGCGGGAGGGCTGCGGAATGAGCAGTTCTTC. The variable domain in full, with the rest retrieved from reference TRBV28 and TRBJ2-1, is DVKVTQSSRYLVKRTGEKVFLECVQDMDHENMFWYRQDPGLGLRLIYFSYDVKMKEKGDIPEGYSVSREKKERFSLILESASTNQTSMYLCASSPSGLAGGLRNEQFFGPGTRLTVL.

The chain carries TRBV6-4 and TRBJ2-1; 9 bases are a match to TRBD2. Germline CDR1 and CDR2: MRHNA and SNTAGT. V trimming: 5 bases; J trimming: 7 bases; junction bases outside the gene matches: 3. The CDR3 loop spans 13 amino acids. CDR3 region: CASSSAGGNEQFF. For the CDR3, the DNA is TGTGCCAGCAGTTCCGCGGGAGGGAATGAGCAGTTCTTC.

The chain uses TRBV28 and TRBJ2-2; 10 bases map to TRBD2. CDR3 length: 15 amino acids. Per the germline V gene, CDR1 is MDHEN and CDR2 is SYDVKM. V was clipped by 6 bases and J by 3 bases; unmatched bases: 4. CDR3 DNA sequence: TGTGCCAGCAGAGAAGCGGGAGGGTACACCGGGGAGCTGTTTTTT. Translated: CASREAGGYTGELFF.

The rearrangement links TRBV10-3 to TRBJ1-3; possibly TRBD1 for D (6 bases). V was trimmed by 7 bases and J by 1 base, leaving 11 bases between them. Germline V gene data show CDR1 as ENHRY and CDR2 as SYGVKD. The CDR3 contains 14 residues. CDR3 sequence: CAINKQGSGNTIYF. CDR3 sequence (DNA): TGTGCCATCAACAAACAGGGTTCTGGAAACACCATATATTTT.

V usage is TRBV30 and J usage is TRBJ1-1; 10 nucleotides agree with TRBD1. The CDR3 spans 14 residues. Germline V gene sequence: CDR1 GTSNPN, CDR2 SVGIG (reference sequence). J gave up 7 bases and V 2 bases, and 7 bases lay outside the gene matches. CDR3 DNA: TGTGCCTGGAGTCCCGGGACAGGGGCGCGTGAAGCTTTCTTT. Residues: CAWSPGTGAREAFF. The complete variable domain, with remaining parts taken from reference TRBV30 and TRBJ1-1, reads SQTIHQWPATLVQPVGSPLSLECTVEGTSNPNLYWYRQAAGRGLQLLFYSVGIGQISSEVPQNLSASRPQDRQFILSSKKLLLSDSGFYLCAWSPGTGAREAFFGQGTRLTVV.

The chain is built from TRBV5-1 and TRBJ1-6; no definite D call. Germline loops: CDR1 SGHRS, CDR2 YFSETQ. Trimming pared 0 bases from V and 10 bases from J, leaving 8 bases between. The CDR3 is 13 residues long. As DNA, the CDR3 is TGCGCCAGCAGCTTGGCGCCTCGGTCACCCCTCCACTTT. It is translated as CASSLAPRSPLHF.

The V gene is TRBV10-2, the J gene TRBJ1-3; D perhaps matches TRBD1 (5 bases). There are 13 residues in the CDR3. The V gene lost 9 bases and the J gene lost 0 bases, with 9 bases spanning the gap. CDR1 and CDR2 from the germline V gene are WSHSY and SAAADI. CDR3 coding DNA: TGCGCCAGTCGACAGATCTCTGGAAACACCATATATTTT. Translating gives CASRQISGNTIYF.

In its sample, this clone was seen once. The rearrangement links TRBV24-1 to TRBJ2-7; possible D gene TRBD1, 7 bases. CDR3 length: 14 amino acids. V was pared by 9 bases and J by 3 bases, with 17 bases between. The V gene's germline CDR1 is KGHDR and CDR2 SFDVKD. CDR3 residues: CATQGGRGNYEQYF. The CDR3 DNA reads TGTGCCACCCAGGGGGGCAGGGGGAACTACGAGCAGTACTTC.

The J gene is TRBJ1-1, the V gene TRBV2; no firm D call. The ends were cut back, 4 bases at V and 0 bases at J, with 6 bases in the middle. Looked up from germline, CDR1 is SNHLY and CDR2 is FYNNEI. This CDR3 region has 13 residues. The CDR3 loop reads CASSAPMNTEAFF. The CDR3 DNA reads as TGTGCCAGCAGTGCGCCTATGAACACTGAAGCTTTCTTT.

The chain combines TRBV6-5 with TRBJ1-4; a weak D match, TRBD1 (5 bases). Trimming pared 2 bases from V and 3 bases from J, leaving 13 bases between. The germline CDR1 and CDR2 sequences are MNHEY and SVGAGI. This CDR3 contains 16 residues. The CDR3 sequence: CASSYAGEVANEKLFF. The DNA for the CDR3 is TGTGCCAGCAGTTACGCGGGGGAAGTGGCTAATGAAAAACTGTTTTTT.

The chain is built from TRBV3-1 (or the pseudogene TRBV3-2) and TRBJ2-7, with TRBD2 matching over 7 bases. The V and J ends lost 4 bases and 3 bases, in that order; junction bases with no gene match: 12. CDR1 is LGHDT, CDR2 YNNKEL, per germline (reference sequence). This CDR3 is 16 amino acids long. CDR3 sequence reads: CASSPTTPAGSYEQYF. CDR3 coding DNA: TGTGCCAGCAGCCCTACTACGCCAGCGGGGAGCTACGAGCAGTACTTC.